This is a list of T cell receptor beta chains from one sample in a study of CD8 T cells in Susac syndrome. Using its own MiXCR run on the immunoSEQ multiplex PCR reads, TCRdb lists one record per CDR3 protein. The sample includes about 94,000 distinct CDR3 sequences, 90% to 95% of them seen just once. Sample: CD4+ T cells from PBMCs. These receptor sequences come from a human donor with Susac syndrome. CDR3s leave out the opening cysteine and the closing phenylalanine or tryptophan. A D gene is named only where the DNA matches it firmly.

TRBV30	NA	TRBJ1-3	AWRRDGSSSGNTIY
TRBV12-3/TRBV12-4	NA	TRBJ2-7	ASSRDGAYEQY
TRBV6-1	NA	TRBJ1-3	ASRSTYRAVSGNTIY
TRBV30	NA	TRBJ1-5	ACQDANQPQH
TRBV6-6	NA	TRBJ1-4	ASSYGGEKLF
TRBV29-1	NA	TRBJ2-5	SVDRSFTQY
TRBV29-1	TRBD1	TRBJ2-5	SVTTGLQETQY
TRBV12-3/TRBV12-4	NA	TRBJ2-7	ASAPNSYEQY
TRBV6-6	NA	TRBJ1-2	ASTPGARGYGYT
TRBV7-3	NA	TRBJ2-1	ASSKEGAPWDEQF
TRBV12-3/TRBV12-4	TRBD2	TRBJ2-3	ASSGEGHTDTQY
TRBV15	NA	TRBJ2-3	ATSILTGTQY
TRBV30	NA	TRBJ1-1	AWSAENTEAF
TRBV7-8	NA	TRBJ2-5	ASSWRDETQY
TRBV18	NA	TRBJ2-5	ASSPDPVETQY
TRBV7-2	NA	TRBJ1-2	ASSLVGPNGYT
TRBV4-2	NA	TRBJ2-1	ASSQEASPSYNEQF
TRBV5-1	NA	TRBJ2-7	AIKNQGDEQY
TRBV5-1	NA	TRBJ2-7	ARRGRSPYEQY
TRBV18	NA	TRBJ2-6	ASSPLTQGSGANVLT
TRBV9	TRBD1	TRBJ1-1	ASSAWEGATEAF
TRBV5-1	NA	TRBJ2-3	ASSPRGQGRTDTQY
TRBV20-1	TRBD2	TRBJ2-5	SAPVAGGRETQY
TRBV15	TRBD1	TRBJ1-1	ATSSLRPGQGVMNTEAF
TRBV20-1	NA	TRBJ1-4	SALPGTNHNDKLF
TRBV30	NA	TRBJ1-3	AWERKRGNTIY
TRBV28	TRBD1	TRBJ1-2	ASSSDVTGTIDGYT
TRBV6-6	NA	TRBJ2-5	ASSYSAGIQETQY
TRBV3-1	NA	TRBJ1-6	ASRNRVANSPLH
TRBV4-3	NA	TRBJ2-1	ASSRVRDDEQF
TRBV7-2	TRBD2	TRBJ2-5	ASSLGGGGYQETQY
TRBV20-1	NA	TRBJ1-2	SASRQNYGYT
TRBV30	TRBD1	TRBJ1-1	ARGDSRDTEAF
TRBV30	TRBD1	TRBJ1-6	AWGQGTNSPLH
TRBV4-1	TRBD1	TRBJ1-2	ASSLPGQRHGYT
TRBV25-1	NA	TRBJ2-4	ASSLGLNIQY
TRBV2	TRBD2	TRBJ2-5	ASSLSRGGPKTQY
TRBV5-4	TRBD2	TRBJ2-5	ASSPEVAGSQETQY
TRBV7-2	NA	TRBJ2-2	ASSPAGSASGELF
TRBV5-4	NA	TRBJ1-4	ASSPDPGARNEKLF
TRBV12-3/TRBV12-4	NA	TRBJ2-1	ASSPPGNEQF
TRBV27	NA	TRBJ1-6	ASRLDHRDYNSPLH
TRBV5-1	TRBD1	TRBJ2-7	ASNGGTGTYEQY
TRBV2	NA	TRBJ2-7	ASSGETVYEQY
TRBV20-1	TRBD2	TRBJ2-1	SAGGPEAGGSNEQF
TRBV2	TRBD1	TRBJ2-6	ASIMDRSTNVLT
TRBV15	NA	TRBJ1-1	ATSRGGVTEAF
TRBV7-2	NA	TRBJ2-5	ASSSLIRETQY
TRBV5-1	NA	TRBJ2-6	ASSLHRASGANVLT
TRBV12-3/TRBV12-4	NA	TRBJ2-3	ASSLVGQVTTDTQY
TRBV19	TRBD1	TRBJ1-6	ASSTDRGRDSPLH
TRBV20-1	NA	TRBJ2-4	SGFKQGNIQY
TRBV20-1	TRBD2	TRBJ2-3	SALTSGRDTQY